This TCR beta chain was captured in a study of T cells after yellow fever vaccination. Notes on the study in general: Most clones from primary vaccination resurfaced after the booster (approximately 95% CD4, 70% to 90% CD8). The secondary response showed a weaker magnitude and a faster peak, day 5 versus 15. Any FACS-sorted repertoire could hold abundant clonotypes that contaminate it from the bulk population.

About this clonotype: No antigen is known for it.

As TCR cDNA was made by 5'RACE template switching, a universal primer site and UMIs were added. TCRdb processed the 5' RACE reads anew with MiXCR; each CDR3 protein has one entry. This repertoire shows about 230,000 distinct CDR3 sequences, 5.5% to 8.5% found once; its top ten account for about 0.95%. J gave up 4 bases and V 4 bases, and 5 bases lay outside the gene matches. This CDR3 has 14 amino acids. Looked up from germline, CDR1 is KGHSH and CDR2 is LQKENI. The material sequenced was CD4+ T cells sorted from PBMCs, taken on the day of the yellow fever booster vaccination. The gene calls are TRBV18 and TRBJ2-3; TRBD2 aligns across 7 bases. The receptor was isolated from a man aged 25-45 years who received the YFV17D yellow fever vaccine. The chain's CDR3 is CASSLNLAADTQYF. The CDR3 nucleotides read TGTGCCAGCTCACTGAACCTAGCGGCAGATACGCAGTATTTT.